What follows is one TCR beta chain and its context. Its antigen is as yet unknown. cDNA serving as the sequencing template came from extracted, reverse transcribed RNA. Sequencing used immunoSEQ multiplex PCR; TCRdb keeps in-frame clones, though not all of them. The table shows approximately 150,000 clones, with around three fifths occurring only once. The CDR3 contains 17 residues. Trimming left V 3 bases short and J 0 bases short, with 12 bases between. CDR1 SNHLY and CDR2 FYNNEI come from the germline V gene. This sample is drawn from a study of CD8+ T cells in alopecia areata. Findings and limits, study-wide: Lesional scalp exceeded normal scalp in clonality, especially in alopecia totalis/universalis. Many expanded lesional clones persisted in scalp and blood during tofacitinib. One nonresponder leaves baseline CD8+ expansion's link to response uncertain.

The treatment: oral pan-JAK inhibitor, 5-10 mg twice daily. The input for sequencing was CD4+ T cells sorted from blood, taken at week 24, from a patient treated with tofacitinib. The TCR was taken from a human donor with alopecia areata. V gene TRBV2 combines with J gene TRBJ2-6; tentative D call: TRBD1 (5 bases). This chain's CDR3 is CASSDWGRYSGANVLTF. In DNA, the CDR3 is TGTGCCAGCAGTGATTGGGGCCGTTACTCTGGGGCCAACGTCCTGACTTTC. Based on the CDR3 plus reference TRBV2 and TRBJ2-6, the full variable domain is EPEVTQTPSHQVTQMGQEVILRCVPISNHLYFYWYRQILGQKVEFLVSFYNNEISEKSEIFDDQFSVERPDGSNFTLKIRSTKLEDSAMYFCASSDWGRYSGANVLTFGAGSRLTVL.